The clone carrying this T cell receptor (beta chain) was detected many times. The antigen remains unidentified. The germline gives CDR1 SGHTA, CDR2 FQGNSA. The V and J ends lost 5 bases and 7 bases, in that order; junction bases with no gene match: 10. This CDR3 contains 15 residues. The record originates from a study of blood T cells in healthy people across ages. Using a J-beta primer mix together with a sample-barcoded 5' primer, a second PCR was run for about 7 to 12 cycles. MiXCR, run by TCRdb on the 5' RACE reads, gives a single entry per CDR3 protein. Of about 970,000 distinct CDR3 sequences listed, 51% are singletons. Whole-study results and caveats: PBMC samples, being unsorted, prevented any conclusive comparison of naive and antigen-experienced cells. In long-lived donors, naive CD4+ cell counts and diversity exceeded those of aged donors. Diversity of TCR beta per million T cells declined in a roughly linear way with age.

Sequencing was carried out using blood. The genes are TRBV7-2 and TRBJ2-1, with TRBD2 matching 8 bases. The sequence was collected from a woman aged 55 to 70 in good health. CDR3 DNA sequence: TGTGCCAGCAGCGAAAGCGGGAGAACGTTTAATGAGCAGTTCTTC. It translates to CASSESGRTFNEQFF.